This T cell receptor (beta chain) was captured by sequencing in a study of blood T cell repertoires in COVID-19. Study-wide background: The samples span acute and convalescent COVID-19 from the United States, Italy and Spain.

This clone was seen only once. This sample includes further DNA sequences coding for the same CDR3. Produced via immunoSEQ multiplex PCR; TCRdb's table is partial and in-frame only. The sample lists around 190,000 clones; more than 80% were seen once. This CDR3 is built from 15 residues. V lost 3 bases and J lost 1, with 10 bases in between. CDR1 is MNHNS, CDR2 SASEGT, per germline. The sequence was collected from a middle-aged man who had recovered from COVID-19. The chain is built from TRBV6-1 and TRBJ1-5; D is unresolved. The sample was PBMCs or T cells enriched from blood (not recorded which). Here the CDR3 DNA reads TGTGCCAGCAGTGACGAGGGTTTGAGCAATCAGCCCCAGCATTTT. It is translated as CASSDEGLSNQPQHF.